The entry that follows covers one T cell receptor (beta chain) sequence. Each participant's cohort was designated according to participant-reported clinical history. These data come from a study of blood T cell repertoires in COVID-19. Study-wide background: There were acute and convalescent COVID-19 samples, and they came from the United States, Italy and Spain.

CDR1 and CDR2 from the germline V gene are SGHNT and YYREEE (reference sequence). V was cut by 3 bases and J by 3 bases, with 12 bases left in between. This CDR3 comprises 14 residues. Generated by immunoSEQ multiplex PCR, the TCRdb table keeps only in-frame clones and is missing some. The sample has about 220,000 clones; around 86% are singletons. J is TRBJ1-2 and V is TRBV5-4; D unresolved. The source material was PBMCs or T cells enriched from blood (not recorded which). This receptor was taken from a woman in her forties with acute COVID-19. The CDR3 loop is CASSSQQMYYGYTF. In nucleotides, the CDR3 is TGTGCCAGCAGCTCTCAACAGATGTACTATGGCTACACCTTC.